These 27 T cell receptor beta chains were sequenced from one sample in a study of T cells after posttransplantation cyclophosphamide. Clones were sequenced by immunoSEQ multiplex PCR, and TCRdb holds only the in-frame ones, with some missing. Recorded here are fewer than 40,000 clones, none singletons. Source material: PBMCs. The source is a woman aged 50 to 60 in good health and a related stem cell transplant donor.

There are a few counts of this clone. The chain carries TRBV5-1 and TRBJ2-5, with 9 bases that match TRBD1. The J call is in doubt because the DNA end fits TRBJ2-7 better. CDR1 and CDR2 from the germline V gene are SGHRS and YFSETQ. CDR3 length: 15 residues. The CDR3 sequence is CASSFSPGQGYEQYF. The DNA of the CDR3 is TGCGCCAGCAGCTTTTCTCCGGGACAGGGCTACGAGCAGTACTTC.

In its sample, this clone was seen many times. The chain has TRBV18 and TRBJ1-1; 8 bases align to TRBD1. CDR1 and CDR2 from the germline V gene are KGHSH and LQKENI. CDR3 length: 19 amino acids. The trim removed 1 base at V and 5 bases at J, leaving 18 bases unmatched. The CDR3 loop is CASSPLGAPGGPKETEAFF. DNA of the CDR3: TGTGCCAGCTCACCACTTGGGGCGCCAGGGGGCCCTAAGGAGACTGAAGCTTTCTTT.

The table lists this clone with many counts. This rearrangement joins TRBV27 to TRBJ2-2; D perhaps matches TRBD2 (6 bases). The CDR3 has 16 amino acids. Germline loops: CDR1 MNHEY, CDR2 SMNVEV (reference sequence). The V end was cut by 3 bases, the J end by 5 bases, with 16 bases between. The CDR3 DNA reads as TGTGCCAGCAGTTTGGAGGGAACCGCACTTACCGGGGAGCTGTTTTTT. It specifies CASSLEGTALTGELFF.

This clone occurred many times. V and J are TRBV9 and TRBJ2-2; D perhaps matches TRBD1 (6 bases). There are 17 residues in the CDR3. Germline CDR1 and CDR2: SGDLS and YYNGEE. Trimming removed 0 bases at V and 1 base at J, with 13 bases between. In DNA, the CDR3 is TGTGCCAGCAGCGTAGCTACAAGCAGGGGGAACACCGGGGAGCTGTTTTTT. Amino acids: CASSVATSRGNTGELFF.

This clone occurred many times. This chain links TRBV30 with TRBJ2-2; 7 bases are a match to TRBD1. V shed 1 base, J shed 2 bases, and the junction held 4 bases outside the gene matches. This CDR3 has 15 residues. The V gene's germline CDR1 is GTSNPN and CDR2 SVGIG (reference sequence). CDR3 in amino acids: CAWSGTGVNTGELFF. In DNA form, the CDR3 reads TGTGCCTGGAGTGGAACAGGGGTTAACACCGGGGAGCTGTTTTTT.

This clone was observed at least ten times. The V call is TRBV27, the J call TRBJ2-1; D is uncertain. Between the trimmed V and J ends, which lost 7 bases and 0 bases, there was a span of 10 bases. The CDR3 spans 14 residues. The germline V gene has CDR1 MNHEY and CDR2 SMNVEV (reference sequence). CDR3 in amino acids: CASKARSSYNEQFF. Written as DNA, the CDR3 is TGTGCCAGCAAAGCGAGGAGCTCCTACAATGAGCAGTTCTTC.

Only a few counts were recorded for this clone. This chain's CDR3 is CAISEGRGLAKNIQYF. The CDR3 region has the DNA TGTGCCATCAGTGAGGGTAGGGGTTTAGCCAAAAACATTCAGTACTTC. This chain links TRBV10-3 with TRBJ2-4; D might be TRBD1 (5 bases). CDR1 ENHRY and CDR2 SYGVKD come from the germline V gene. Trimming took off 2 bases at V and 0 bases at J, with 11 bases between the two ends. The CDR3 loop spans 16 amino acids.

This clone was recorded many times. The chain combines TRBV28 with TRBJ1-2, with TRBD1 identical over 8 bases. The CDR3 has 13 amino acids. After removal of 6 bases from V and 7 bases from J, the junction contained 7 bases not matched to a gene. Germline loops: CDR1 MDHEN, CDR2 SYDVKM. The DNA for the CDR3 is TGTGCCAGCAGCCGTACAGGGGGAAGTGGCTACACCTTC. Its translation: CASSRTGGSGYTF.

This clone was recorded many times. The chain has TRBV28 and TRBJ2-1; TRBD1 aligns across 7 bases. Germline loops: CDR1 MDHEN, CDR2 SYDVKM. This CDR3 contains 15 residues. Trimming at V came to 8 bases and at J to 0 bases, leaving 7 bases not matched to a gene. CDR3 residues: CASGPWDSSYNEQFF. The CDR3 DNA follows: TGTGCCAGCGGGCCGTGGGACAGCTCCTACAATGAGCAGTTCTTC.

This clone was observed many times. The chain joins TRBV27 to TRBJ1-3; D is possibly TRBD1 (5 bases). CDR1 MNHEY and CDR2 SMNVEV come from the germline V gene (reference sequence). V lost 6 bases and J 4 bases, leaving 16 bases between the germline ends. CDR3 length equals 15 residues. Written as DNA, the CDR3 is TGTGCCAGCAGCCCAAAGGCAGGGAAAGGAAACACCATATATTTT. This sequence encodes CASSPKAGKGNTIYF.

This clone was counted ten times or more. V gene TRBV2 combines with J gene TRBJ1-4; D possibly corresponds to TRBD1 (5 bases). CDR1 SNHLY and CDR2 FYNNEI come from the germline V gene. The V end lost 3 bases, the J end lost 3 bases, and 8 bases lay between the germline ends. This CDR3 contains 14 residues. The CDR3 here is CASSDGGANEKLFF. The CDR3 coding sequence is TGTGCCAGCAGTGACGGGGGGGCTAATGAAAAACTGTTTTTT.

The sample holds many counts of this clone. V usage is TRBV19 and J usage is TRBJ1-3; D is unresolved. The CDR3 spans 16 residues. V dropped 4 bases and J dropped 2 bases, with 15 bases sitting between them. Germline V gene lookup returns CDR1 LNHDA and CDR2 SQIVND (reference sequence). The CDR3 loop is CASSSEVIDTGNTIYF. CDR3 bases: TGTGCCAGTAGTAGCGAAGTGATAGACACTGGAAACACCATATATTTT.

This clone came up many times. Germline and junction disagree at one end, which may indicate a read error. V and J are TRBV7-7 and TRBJ2-1; TRBD1 aligns across 12 bases. The CDR3 runs 15 residues. In germline, CDR1 is SSHAT, CDR2 FNYEAQ (reference sequence). CDR3 loop: CASSFGTGGGDEQFF. The CDR3 DNA is TGTGCTAGCAGCTTCGGGACAGGGGGCGGGGATGAGCAGTTCTTC.

This clone appeared many times. V is TRBV4-2 and J is TRBJ1-2, with 9 bases lining up with TRBD1. Losses at the gene ends were 0 bases for V and 8 bases for J; bases not matched to a gene: 7. Germline CDR1 is LGHNA and CDR2 is YNFKEQ. The CDR3 is 15 amino acids. The DNA for the CDR3 is TGTGCCAGCAGCCAAGATATGGGACAGGGAATCGGCTACACCTTC. Encoded protein: CASSQDMGQGIGYTF.

In this sample, this clone turned up many times. The chain links TRBV19 to TRBJ1-5; 9 bases are a match to TRBD1. Germline-derived CDR1 and CDR2 are LNHDA and SQIVND (reference sequence). The CDR3 is made up of 14 amino acids. V was clipped by 5 bases and J by 5 bases; unmatched bases: 4. The CDR3 DNA follows: TGTGCCAGTAGTCCGGGACAGGGCGATCAGCCCCAGCATTTT. Its protein product is CASSPGQGDQPQHF. Combining the CDR3 with reference TRBV19 and TRBJ1-5 gives the whole variable domain DGGITQSPKYLFRKEGQNVTLSCEQNLNHDAMYWYRQDPGQGLRLIYYSQIVNDFQKGDIAEGYSVSREKKESFPLTVTSAQKNPTAFYLCASSPGQGDQPQHFGDGTRLSIL.

Ten or more counts support this clone. The rearrangement joins TRBV7-9 to TRBJ2-5; 11 positions agree with TRBD2. The junction had 1 base not matched to a gene; V was cut back by 1 base and J by 3 bases. The CDR3 extends over 15 amino acids. The germline CDR1 and CDR2 sequences are SEHNR and FQNEAQ (reference sequence). CDR3 protein: CASSLVTSGEETQYF. The DNA for the CDR3 is TGTGCCAGCAGCTTAGTGACTAGCGGGGAAGAGACCCAGTACTTC.

This clone was detected ten times or more. This chain joins TRBV5-1 and TRBJ1-4; 10 bases are a match to TRBD1. The CDR3 length is 14 residues. Germline loops: CDR1 SGHRS, CDR2 YFSETQ. V dropped 0 bases and J dropped 8; count of bases not matched to a gene: 1. The chain's CDR3 is CASSLGTGGEKLFF. The CDR3 DNA sequence: TGCGCCAGCAGCTTGGGGACAGGGGGAGAAAAACTGTTTTTT.

The V call is TRBV6-4, the J call TRBJ2-1; TRBD2 matches at 10 bases. The germline gives CDR1 MRHNA, CDR2 SNTAGT. J gave up 5 bases and V 2 bases, and 3 bases lay outside the gene matches. The CDR3 is made up of 15 amino acids. The CDR3 is CASSDGTSANNEQFF. The CDR3 region has the DNA TGTGCCAGCAGTGACGGGACTAGCGCTAACAATGAGCAGTTCTTC.

This clone was counted many times. The V and J genes are TRBV7-3 and TRBJ2-7; TRBD1 agrees at 11 bases. The ends lost 5 bases at V and 2 bases at J; junction bases unmatched: 5. The CDR3 has 15 amino acids. The germline V gene encodes CDR1 SGHTA and CDR2 FQGTGA. Here the CDR3 DNA reads TGTGCCAGCAGCCCGGGACAGGGGGGGACCTACGAGCAGTACTTC. Its translation is CASSPGQGGTYEQYF.

This clone was seen ten or more times. This rearrangement joins TRBV28 to TRBJ1-4; TRBD1 might be the D (6 bases). There are 14 residues in the CDR3. Trimming cost V 4 bases and J 8 bases, with 14 bases left between them. Germline CDR1 and CDR2: MDHEN and SYDVKM. The CDR3 region has the DNA TGTGCCAGCAGTTCAGGGGAAGGTGGGGAAAAACTGTTTTTT. Its translation is CASSSGEGGEKLFF.

This clone was detected many times. Other DNA sequences within the sample encode an identical CDR3. V gene TRBV27 combines with J gene TRBJ2-1; no clear D. This CDR3 spans 14 amino acids. Germline V lookup: CDR1 MNHEY, CDR2 SMNVEV (reference sequence). V gave up 2 bases and J gave up 4 bases, with 9 bases separating them. The CDR3 loop reads CASSLQSSYNEQFF. The CDR3 nucleotides read TGTGCCAGCAGTTTACAGTCCTCGTACAATGAGCAGTTCTTC.

This clone was recorded many times. The CDR3 spells CASSSSLRVDEQFF. Written as DNA, the CDR3 is TGTGCCAGTAGTTCGTCCCTGCGGGTGGATGAGCAGTTCTTC. This chain connects TRBV19 to TRBJ2-1, with D possibly matching TRBD2 (5 bases). Deletions cut 5 bases from V and 8 bases from J, with 16 bases between. CDR1 and CDR2 (germline): LNHDA, SQIVND (reference sequence). The CDR3 has 14 residues. The entire variable domain, with the rest obtained from reference TRBV19 and TRBJ2-1, is as follows: DGGITQSPKYLFRKEGQNVTLSCEQNLNHDAMYWYRQDPGQGLRLIYYSQIVNDFQKGDIAEGYSVSREKKESFPLTVTSAQKNPTAFYLCASSSSLRVDEQFFGPGTRLTVL.

This clone was found many times. V gene TRBV6-6 combines with J gene TRBJ2-7, with 7 positions matching TRBD2. Trimming removed 2 bases from V and 7 bases from J; junction bases left unmatched: 2. This CDR3 has 12 amino acids. Germline lookup yields CDR1 MNHNY and CDR2 SVGAGI (reference sequence). The CDR3 here is CASSYIGREQYF. In DNA form, the CDR3 reads TGTGCCAGCAGTTACATCGGGAGGGAGCAGTACTTC.

This clone was recorded many times. Other DNA sequences in the sample encode the same CDR3. The rearrangement links TRBV18 to TRBJ1-2, with 9 bases matching TRBD1. With 3 bases clipped from V and 6 bases from J, the junction kept 5 bases outside the gene matches. CDR1 and CDR2 (germline): KGHSH, LQKENI. The CDR3 extends over 14 amino acids. The CDR3 sequence is CASSPTGGNDGYTF. The CDR3 bases are TGTGCCAGCTCACCGACAGGGGGTAATGATGGCTACACCTTC.

In this sample, this clone turned up many times. The V call is TRBV9, the J call TRBJ1-4; 8 nucleotides align to TRBD1. The CDR3 is 16 residues long. V trimming: 0 bases; J trimming: 5 bases; junction bases outside the gene matches: 6. The germline V gene has CDR1 SGDLS and CDR2 YYNGEE. The chain's CDR3 is CASSVVGQGGNEKLFF. CDR3 bases: TGTGCCAGCAGCGTAGTCGGACAGGGCGGAAATGAAAAACTGTTTTTT.

This clone was detected ten times or more. V gene TRBV7-3 combines with J gene TRBJ2-1; 11 positions agree with TRBD2. CDR1 SGHTA and CDR2 FQGTGA come from the germline V gene. J was trimmed by 4 bases and V by 5 bases; bases with no gene match: 4. This CDR3 is 15 amino acids long. CDR3 bases: TGTGCCAGCAGCCGAACTAGCGGGGGATACAATGAGCAGTTCTTC. Its translation: CASSRTSGGYNEQFF.

This clone has ten or more counts. V gene TRBV11-3 combines with J gene TRBJ2-1, with TRBD1 matching over 9 bases. The trim removed 1 base at V and 6 bases at J, leaving 10 bases unmatched. The germline V gene encodes CDR1 SGHNT and CDR2 YENEEA. This CDR3 has 17 amino acids. CDR3: CASSLGKWGTGINEQFF. CDR3 nucleotides: TGTGCCAGCAGCTTAGGAAAGTGGGGGACAGGGATCAATGAGCAGTTCTTC.